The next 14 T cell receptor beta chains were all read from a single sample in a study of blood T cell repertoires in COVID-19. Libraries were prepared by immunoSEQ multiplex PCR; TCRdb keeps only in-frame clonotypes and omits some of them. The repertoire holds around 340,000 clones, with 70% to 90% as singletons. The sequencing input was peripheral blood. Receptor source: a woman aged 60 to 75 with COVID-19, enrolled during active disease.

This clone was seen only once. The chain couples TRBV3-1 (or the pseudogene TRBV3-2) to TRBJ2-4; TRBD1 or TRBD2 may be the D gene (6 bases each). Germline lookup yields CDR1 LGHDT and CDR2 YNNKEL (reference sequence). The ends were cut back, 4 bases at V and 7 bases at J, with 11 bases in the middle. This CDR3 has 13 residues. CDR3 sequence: CASSREGGNIQYF. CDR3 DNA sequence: TGTGCCAGCAGCCGAGAGGGGGGTAACATTCAGTACTTC.

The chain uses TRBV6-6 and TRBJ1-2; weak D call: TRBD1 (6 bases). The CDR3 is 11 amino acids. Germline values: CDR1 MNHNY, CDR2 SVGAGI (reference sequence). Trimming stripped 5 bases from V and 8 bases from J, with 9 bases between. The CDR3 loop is CASSRGRGYTF. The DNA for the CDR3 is TGTGCCAGCAGTCGGGGGCGCGGCTACACCTTC.

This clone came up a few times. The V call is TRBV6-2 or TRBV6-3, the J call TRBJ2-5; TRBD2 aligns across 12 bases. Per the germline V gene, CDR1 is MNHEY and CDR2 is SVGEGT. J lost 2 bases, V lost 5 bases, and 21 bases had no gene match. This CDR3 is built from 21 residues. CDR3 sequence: CASSRLMELWLAGGKQETQYF. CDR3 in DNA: TGTGCCAGCAGTCGTTTGATGGAATTGTGGCTAGCGGGGGGGAAACAAGAGACCCAGTACTTC.

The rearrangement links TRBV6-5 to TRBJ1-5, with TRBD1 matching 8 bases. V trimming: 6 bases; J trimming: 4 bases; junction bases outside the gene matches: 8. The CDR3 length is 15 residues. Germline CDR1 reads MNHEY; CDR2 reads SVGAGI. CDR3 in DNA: TGTGCCAGCAGCCTACCGGACAGGGCGAATCAGCCCCAGCATTTT. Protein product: CASSLPDRANQPQHF.

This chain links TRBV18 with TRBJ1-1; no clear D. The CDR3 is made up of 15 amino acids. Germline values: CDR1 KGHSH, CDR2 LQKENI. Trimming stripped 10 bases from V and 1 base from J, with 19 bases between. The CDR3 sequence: CATNSLGPRNTEAFF. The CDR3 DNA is TGTGCCACGAACAGTTTGGGCCCCCGGAACACTGAAGCTTTCTTT.

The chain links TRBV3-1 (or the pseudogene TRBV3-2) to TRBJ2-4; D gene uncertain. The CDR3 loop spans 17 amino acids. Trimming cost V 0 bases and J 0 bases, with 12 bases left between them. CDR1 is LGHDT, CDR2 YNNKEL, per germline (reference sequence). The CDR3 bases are TGTGCCAGCAGCCAAGATCCAGACTCCGCAGCCAAAAACATTCAGTACTTC. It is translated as CASSQDPDSAAKNIQYF.

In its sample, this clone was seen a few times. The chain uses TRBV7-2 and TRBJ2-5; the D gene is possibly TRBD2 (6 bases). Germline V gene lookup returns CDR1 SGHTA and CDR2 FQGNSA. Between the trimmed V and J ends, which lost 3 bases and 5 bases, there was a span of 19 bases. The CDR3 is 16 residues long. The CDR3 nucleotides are TGTGCCAGCAGCTTGGTAATGTGGGGGGTGGCGGAGACCCAGTACTTC. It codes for CASSLVMWGVAETQYF.

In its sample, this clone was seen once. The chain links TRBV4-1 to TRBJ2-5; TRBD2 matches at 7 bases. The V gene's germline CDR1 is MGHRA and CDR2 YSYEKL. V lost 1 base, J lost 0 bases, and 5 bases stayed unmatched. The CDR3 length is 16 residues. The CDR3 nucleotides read TGCGCCAGCAGCCAAGGGGGGAGGGGCTACCAAGAGACCCAGTACTTC. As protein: CASSQGGRGYQETQYF.

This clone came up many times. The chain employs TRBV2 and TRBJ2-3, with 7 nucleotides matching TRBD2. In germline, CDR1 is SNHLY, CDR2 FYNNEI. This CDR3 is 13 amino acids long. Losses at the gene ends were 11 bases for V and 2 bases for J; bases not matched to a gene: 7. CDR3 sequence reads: CAGGWDYTDTQYF. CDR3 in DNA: TGTGCCGGGGGGTGGGACTACACAGATACGCAGTATTTT. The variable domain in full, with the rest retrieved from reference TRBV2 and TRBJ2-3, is EPEVTQTPSHQVTQMGQEVILRCVPISNHLYFYWYRQILGQKVEFLVSFYNNEISEKSEIFDDQFSVERPDGSNFTLKIRSTKLEDSAMYFCAGGWDYTDTQYFGPGTRLTVL.

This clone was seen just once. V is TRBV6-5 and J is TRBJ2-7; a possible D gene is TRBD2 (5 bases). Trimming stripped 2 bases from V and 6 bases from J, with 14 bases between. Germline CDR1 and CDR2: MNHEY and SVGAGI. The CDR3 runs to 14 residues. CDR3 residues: CASSYREGNPEQYF. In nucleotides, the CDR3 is TGTGCCAGCAGTTACAGAGAGGGAAACCCCGAGCAGTACTTC.

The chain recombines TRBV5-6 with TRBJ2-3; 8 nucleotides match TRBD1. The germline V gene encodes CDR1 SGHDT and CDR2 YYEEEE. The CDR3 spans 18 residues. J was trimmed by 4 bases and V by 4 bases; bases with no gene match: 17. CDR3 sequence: CASSLRQSQGAGADTQYF. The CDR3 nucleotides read TGTGCCAGCAGCCTCAGACAAAGCCAGGGGGCTGGGGCAGATACGCAGTATTTT.

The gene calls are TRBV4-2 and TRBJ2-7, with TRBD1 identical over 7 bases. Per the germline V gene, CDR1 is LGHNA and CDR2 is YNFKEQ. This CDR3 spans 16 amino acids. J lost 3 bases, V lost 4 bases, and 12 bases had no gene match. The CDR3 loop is CASSPYSGTVRYEQYF. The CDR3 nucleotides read TGTGCCAGCAGCCCTTATTCCGGGACAGTCCGCTACGAGCAGTACTTC.

CDR3 nucleotides: TGTGCCAGCAGCTTAACAGGGGGTCTAAACACTGAAGCTTTCTTT. Translation gives CASSLTGGLNTEAFF. The chain employs TRBV5-6 and TRBJ1-1; 8 bases line up with TRBD1. With V trimmed by 2 bases and J by 2 bases, 5 bases remained unmatched. This CDR3 contains 15 residues. Per the germline V gene, CDR1 is SGHDT and CDR2 is YYEEEE.

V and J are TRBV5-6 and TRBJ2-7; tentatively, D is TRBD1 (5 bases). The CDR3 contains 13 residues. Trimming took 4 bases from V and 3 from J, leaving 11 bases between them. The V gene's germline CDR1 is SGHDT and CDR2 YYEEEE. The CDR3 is CASSRGPVYEQYF. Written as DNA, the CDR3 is TGTGCCAGCAGCAGGGGTCCTGTCTACGAGCAGTACTTC. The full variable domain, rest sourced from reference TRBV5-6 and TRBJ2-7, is DAGVTQSPTHLIKTRGQQVTLRCSPKSGHDTVSWYQQALGQGPQFIFQYYEEEERQRGNFPDRFSGHQFPNYSSELNVNALLLGDSALYLCASSRGPVYEQYFGPGTRLTVT.